Below, 15 T cell receptor beta chains from the same sample are listed, as sequenced in a study of blood T cell repertoires in COVID-19. The assay was immunoSEQ multiplex PCR, and TCRdb's table has in-frame clones only and misses some. The sample shows 250,000 or so clones, 80% to 90% of them seen only once. The specimen was PBMCs or T cells enriched from blood (not recorded which). All receptors derive from a woman aged 30 to 39 with acute COVID-19.

The rearrangement uses TRBV4-1 and TRBJ1-1; D perhaps matches TRBD1 (5 bases). The CDR3 consists of 14 residues. The V end was cut by 2 bases, the J end by 4 bases, with 11 bases between. CDR1 MGHRA and CDR2 YSYEKL come from the germline V gene. The CDR3 DNA is TGCGCCAGCAGCCAACGCCAGGGCGCCACTGAAGCTTTCTTT. Its protein is CASSQRQGATEAFF.

V is TRBV19 and J is TRBJ1-5; possible D gene TRBD1, 5 bases. With 3 bases removed from V and 0 bases from J, the gap between germline ends came to 18 bases. Germline CDR1 is LNHDA and CDR2 is SQIVND (reference sequence). CDR3 size: 18 residues. The CDR3 loop is CASSILTGSRLSNQPQHF. As DNA, the CDR3 is TGTGCCAGTAGTATCCTCACAGGCAGCAGACTTAGCAATCAGCCCCAGCATTTT.

The genes are TRBV19 and TRBJ2-2; TRBD2 matches 12 bases. The germline V gene encodes CDR1 LNHDA and CDR2 SQIVND (reference sequence). CDR3 size: 16 residues. Germline trimming cut 5 bases from V and 0 bases from J; bases unmatched to any gene: 1. CDR3 bases: TGTGCCAGTAGTCGGACTAGCGGGACGAACACCGGGGAGCTGTTTTTT. This gives the protein CASSRTSGTNTGELFF.

This rearrangement joins TRBV5-1 to TRBJ2-1, with 7 nucleotides matching TRBD1. The germline CDR1 and CDR2 sequences are SGHRS and YFSETQ. CDR3 size: 18 residues. Unmatched junction bases numbered 18, after V lost 4 bases and J lost 5 bases. CDR3 region: CASSRQGAAELMNNEQFF. In nucleotides, the CDR3 is TGCGCCAGCAGCAGACAGGGAGCGGCGGAGTTGATGAACAATGAGCAGTTCTTC.

A word on this clone: Relative to the germline gene, one junction end is altered; a read error may explain this. This rearrangement joins TRBV6-1 to TRBJ1-6; D may be TRBD1 (5 bases). CDR3 length: 14 residues. Looked up from germline, CDR1 is MNHNS and CDR2 is SASEGT. The CDR3 loop reads CASREEGRASPLHF. The CDR3 coding sequence is TGTGCCAGCAGGGAAGAGGGGAGGGCTTCACCCCTCCACTTT.

The CDR3 loop reads CASSIMGLQETQYF. DNA for the CDR3: TGTGCCAGTAGTATCATGGGACTACAAGAGACCCAGTACTTC. The chain carries TRBV19 and TRBJ2-5; 7 bases fit TRBD2. Germline V gene sequence: CDR1 LNHDA, CDR2 SQIVND (reference sequence). Unmatched junction bases numbered 3, after V lost 3 bases and J lost 2 bases. This CDR3 comprises 14 residues.

V and J are TRBV18 and TRBJ2-1, with 14 bases lining up with TRBD2. The CDR3 is made up of 17 amino acids. Germline assignment: CDR1 KGHSH and CDR2 LQKENI. The V and J ends lost 4 bases and 4 bases, in that order; junction bases with no gene match: 6. The CDR3 reads CASSLGLAGGIYNEQFF. As DNA, the CDR3 is TGTGCCAGCTCACTAGGACTAGCGGGAGGTATTTACAATGAGCAGTTCTTC.

V gene TRBV5-1 combines with J gene TRBJ2-7; 15 bases agree with TRBD2. The J segment lost 4 bases and the V segment lost 4 bases, leaving 12 bases of the junction unmatched. The germline CDR1 and CDR2 sequences are SGHRS and YFSETQ. This CDR3 contains 18 residues. The CDR3 nucleotides are TGCGCCAGCAGCGGAGTTCCCGGACTAGCGGGAGGGCCGTACGAGCAGTACTTC. It codes for CASSGVPGLAGGPYEQYF.

This clone was picked up one time. This sequence joins TRBV7-6 and TRBJ2-2, with D perhaps TRBD1 (5 bases). CDR3 size: 13 residues. Trimming stripped 11 bases from V and 2 bases from J, with 12 bases between. The germline V gene encodes CDR1 SGHVS and CDR2 FNYEAQ. The CDR3 is CAGKTVNTGELFF. DNA for the CDR3: TGTGCCGGGAAGACAGTTAACACCGGGGAGCTGTTTTTT.

This chain joins TRBV27 and TRBJ1-4; D possibly corresponds to TRBD1 (6 bases). The CDR3 totals 15 residues. Germline V gene lookup returns CDR1 MNHEY and CDR2 SMNVEV (reference sequence). V was shortened by 5 bases and J by 4 bases, with 14 bases between the two germline ends. The CDR3 is CASSPTTGYNEKLFF. CDR3 coding DNA: TGTGCCAGCAGTCCGACGACAGGTTATAATGAAAAACTGTTTTTT.

The rearrangement links TRBV4-1 to TRBJ2-5; 8 bases are shared with TRBD2. Trimming at V came to 4 bases and at J to 4 bases, leaving 8 bases not matched to a gene. Germline V gene lookup returns CDR1 MGHRA and CDR2 YSYEKL. CDR3 length: 15 residues. The CDR3 protein is CASSPLGGVIETQYF. The CDR3 region has the DNA TGCGCCAGCAGCCCCCTCGGGGGGGTTATAGAGACCCAGTACTTC.

A note on this clone: The sample has other DNA sequences that encode this CDR3 too. CDR3 DNA: TGTGCCAGCAGCTTGGGACTAGCGGGAGCGGAGACCCAGTACTTC. It yields the protein CASSLGLAGAETQYF. The chain uses TRBV5-4 and TRBJ2-5, with 12 bases identical to TRBD2. Germline-derived CDR1 and CDR2 are SGHNT and YYREEE (reference sequence). The length of the CDR3 is 15 residues. J lost 5 bases, V lost 0 bases, and 2 bases had no gene match.

V gene TRBV28 combines with J gene TRBJ2-2, with TRBD2 matching over 14 bases. This CDR3 has 20 amino acids. V was clipped by 5 bases and J by 4 bases; unmatched bases: 15. Germline V CDR1 and CDR2: MDHEN, SYDVKM. CDR3 sequence (DNA): TGTGCCAGCAGTCCCCCGATTGGGACTAGCGGGAGTAAGGGCACCGGGGAGCTGTTTTTT. The encoded protein is CASSPPIGTSGSKGTGELFF.

V usage is TRBV19 and J usage is TRBJ2-4; 9 nucleotides match TRBD2. Trimming at V came to 1 base and at J to 2 bases, leaving 12 bases not matched to a gene. The CDR3 extends over 19 amino acids. CDR1 and CDR2 (germline): LNHDA, SQIVND (reference sequence). DNA for the CDR3: TGTGCCAGTAGTATAGTGGCGGGAGGGCGAAAGCGTTCCAAAAACATTCAGTACTTC. Its translation is CASSIVAGGRKRSKNIQYF.

The CDR3 coding sequence is TGTGCCAGCACCTATAGCGGGGACTACAATGAGCAGTTCTTC. Translating gives CASTYSGDYNEQFF. The J gene is TRBJ2-1, the V gene TRBV28, with 8 bases lining up with TRBD2. The CDR3 totals 14 residues. The V gene's germline CDR1 is MDHEN and CDR2 SYDVKM. V dropped 7 bases and J dropped 3; count of bases not matched to a gene: 5.